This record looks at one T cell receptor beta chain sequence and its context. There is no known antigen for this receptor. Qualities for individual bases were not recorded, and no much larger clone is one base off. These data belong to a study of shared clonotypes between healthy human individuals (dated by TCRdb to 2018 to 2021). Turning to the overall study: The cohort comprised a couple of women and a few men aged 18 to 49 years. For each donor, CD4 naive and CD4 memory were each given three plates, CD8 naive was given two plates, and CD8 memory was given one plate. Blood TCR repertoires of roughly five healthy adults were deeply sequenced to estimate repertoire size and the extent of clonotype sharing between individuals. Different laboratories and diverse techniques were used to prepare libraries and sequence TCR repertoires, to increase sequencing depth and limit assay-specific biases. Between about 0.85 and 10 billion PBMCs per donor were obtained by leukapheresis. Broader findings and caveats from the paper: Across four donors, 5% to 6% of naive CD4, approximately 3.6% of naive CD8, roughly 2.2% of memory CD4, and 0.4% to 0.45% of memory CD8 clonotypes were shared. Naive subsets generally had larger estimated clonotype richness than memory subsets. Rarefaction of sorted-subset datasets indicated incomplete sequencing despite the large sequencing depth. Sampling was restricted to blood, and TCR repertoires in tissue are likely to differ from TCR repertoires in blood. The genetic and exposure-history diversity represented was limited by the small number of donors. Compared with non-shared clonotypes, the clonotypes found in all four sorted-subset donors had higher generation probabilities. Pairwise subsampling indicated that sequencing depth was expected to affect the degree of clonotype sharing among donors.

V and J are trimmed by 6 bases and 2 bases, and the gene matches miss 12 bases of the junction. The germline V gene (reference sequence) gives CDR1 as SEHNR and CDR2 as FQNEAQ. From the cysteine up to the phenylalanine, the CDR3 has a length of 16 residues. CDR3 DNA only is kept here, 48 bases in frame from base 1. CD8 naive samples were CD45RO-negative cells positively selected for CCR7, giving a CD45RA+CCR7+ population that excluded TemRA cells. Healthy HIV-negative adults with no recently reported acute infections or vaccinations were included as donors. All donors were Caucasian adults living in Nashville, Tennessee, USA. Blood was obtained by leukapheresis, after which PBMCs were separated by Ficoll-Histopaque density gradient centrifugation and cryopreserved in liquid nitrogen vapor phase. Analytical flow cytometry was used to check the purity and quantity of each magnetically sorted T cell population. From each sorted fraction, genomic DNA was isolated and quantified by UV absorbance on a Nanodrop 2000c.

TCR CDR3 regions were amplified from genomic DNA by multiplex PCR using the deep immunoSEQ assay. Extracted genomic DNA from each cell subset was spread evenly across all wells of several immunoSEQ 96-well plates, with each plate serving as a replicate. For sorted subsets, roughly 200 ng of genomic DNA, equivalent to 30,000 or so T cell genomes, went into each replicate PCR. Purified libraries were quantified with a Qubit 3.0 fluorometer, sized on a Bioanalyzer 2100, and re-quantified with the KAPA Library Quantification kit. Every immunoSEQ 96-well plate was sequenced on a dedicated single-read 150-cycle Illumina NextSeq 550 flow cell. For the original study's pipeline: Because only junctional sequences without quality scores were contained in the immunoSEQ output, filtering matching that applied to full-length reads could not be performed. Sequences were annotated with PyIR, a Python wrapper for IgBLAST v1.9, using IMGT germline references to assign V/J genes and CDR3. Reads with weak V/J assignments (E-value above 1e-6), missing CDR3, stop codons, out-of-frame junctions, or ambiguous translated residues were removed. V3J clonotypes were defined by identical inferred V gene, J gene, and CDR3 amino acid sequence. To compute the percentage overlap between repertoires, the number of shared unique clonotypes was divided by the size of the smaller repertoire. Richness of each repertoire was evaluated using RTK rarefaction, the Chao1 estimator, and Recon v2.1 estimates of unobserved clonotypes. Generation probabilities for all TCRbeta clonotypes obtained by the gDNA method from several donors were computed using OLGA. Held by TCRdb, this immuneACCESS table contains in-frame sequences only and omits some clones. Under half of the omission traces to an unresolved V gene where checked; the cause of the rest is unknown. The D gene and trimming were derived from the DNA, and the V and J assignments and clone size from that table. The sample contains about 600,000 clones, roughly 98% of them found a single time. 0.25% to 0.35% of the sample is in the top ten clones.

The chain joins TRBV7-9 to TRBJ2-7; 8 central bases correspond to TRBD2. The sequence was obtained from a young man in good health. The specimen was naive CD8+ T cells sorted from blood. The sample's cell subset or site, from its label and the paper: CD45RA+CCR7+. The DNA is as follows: TGTGCCAGCAGTTATAGCGGGGAGGGGGTAGCCTACGAGCAGTACTTC. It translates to CASSYSGEGVAYEQYF.